The subject of this entry is one T cell receptor beta chain. Authors' processing steps: Reference gene primer amplification in the assay estimated nucleated cell counts. Libraries were prepared by immunoSEQ multiplex PCR; TCRdb keeps only in-frame clonotypes and omits some of them. For V, J and clone size, that table is used; D and trimming come from the DNA. The sample lists around 220,000 clones, roughly 90% occurring once. The CDR3 loop spans 15 amino acids. From germline, CDR1 is LNHDA and CDR2 SQIVND (reference sequence). With V trimmed by 6 bases and J by 1 base, 5 bases remained unmatched. This entry is derived from a study of blood T cell repertoires in COVID-19. Overall study: The United States, Italy and Spain were the sources of the acute and convalescent COVID-19 samples. PBMCs, B-cell-depleted T cells, or T cells were the source of the cDNA or gDNA that made up the material.

The sample taken for sequencing was peripheral blood. The chain carries TRBV19 and TRBJ2-2; TRBD1 matches at 7 bases. This receptor was obtained from a woman in her fifties or sixties with acute or convalescent COVID-19. The CDR3 spells CASSIRQGNTGELFF. In DNA form, the CDR3 reads TGTGCCAGTAGCATTAGACAGGGGAACACCGGGGAGCTGTTTTTT.